This TCR beta chain comes out of a study of blood T cell repertoires in COVID-19. For the study at large: The analysed material was cDNA or gDNA that came from T cells, B-cell-depleted T cells, or PBMCs.

TCRdb's table, derived via immunoSEQ multiplex PCR, lists solely in-frame clones and lacks some. The sample has fewer than 250,000 clones, around 89% seen once. The CDR3 runs 16 residues. The trim removed 0 bases at V and 8 bases at J, leaving 11 bases unmatched. Germline assignment: CDR1 SGHRS and CDR2 YFSETQ. The sample was peripheral blood. The V call is TRBV5-1, the J call TRBJ2-1; 7 positions agree with TRBD2. The origin of this receptor is a man aged 65 to 79 with acute or convalescent COVID-19. The CDR3 sequence is CASSLGTSWAMDEQFF. CDR3 DNA sequence: TGCGCCAGCAGCTTGGGGACTAGTTGGGCCATGGATGAGCAGTTCTTC.